The next 18 T cell receptor beta chains were all read from a single sample in a study of technical replicates of blood from several donors (dated by TCRdb to about 2017). Library creation used the immunoSEQ multiplex PCR assay. The immuneACCESS repertoire file appears here via TCRdb, limited to in-frame rearrangements. These files lack a portion of the clones; in checked studies, under half of the deficit traces to unresolved V genes, and the cause of the others is not known. The table for this sample lists about 83,000 clones; approximately 92% of them were counted only once. Of the sample, more than 0.2% falls within the top ten clones. Source material: T cells isolated from PBMCs. The receptors stem from a human donor in good health.

This clone was found once. The J gene is TRBJ2-7, the V gene TRBV7-2; 7 nucleotides line up with TRBD2. The CDR3 is 15 residues long. Trimming cost V 1 base and J 4 bases; bases outside gene matches: 7. CDR1 SGHTA and CDR2 FQGNSA come from the germline V gene. The CDR3 DNA follows: TGTGCCAGCAGCTTAGTTGGGGGAGGGTTTTACGAGCAGTACTTC. This codes for CASSLVGGGFYEQYF.

The chain recombines TRBV27 with TRBJ1-5, with unresolved D. CDR1 and CDR2 (germline): MNHEY, SMNVEV (reference sequence). The V end was cut by 4 bases, the J end by 0 bases, with 10 bases between. This CDR3 has 15 residues. CDR3 DNA sequence: TGTGCCAGCAGTTCCCGGGCGGGTAGCAATCAGCCCCAGCATTTT. Protein: CASSSRAGSNQPQHF.

V gene TRBV21-1 combines with J gene TRBJ2-6; the table assigns TRBD2, which was not confirmed against the DNA. TRBV21-1 is designated a pseudogene. The CDR3 sequence is 19 residues long. The CDR3 region has the DNA TGTGCCAGCAGCAAGTTGTCTAGCGGGTACCACTCTGGGGCCAACGTCCTGACTTTC. Its protein product is CASSKLSSGYHSGANVLTF.

The V gene is TRBV11-2, the J gene TRBJ2-1; 7 bases fit TRBD1. With 5 bases clipped from V and 3 bases from J, the junction kept 19 bases outside the gene matches. Germline CDR1 is SGHAT and CDR2 is FQNNGV. The CDR3 extends over 19 amino acids. CDR3 protein: CASSRMDRIGLVDYNEQFF. The CDR3 bases are TGTGCCAGCAGCCGCATGGACAGGATTGGACTTGTTGACTACAATGAGCAGTTCTTC.

The chain couples TRBV4-1 to TRBJ1-3; possible D gene TRBD1, 5 bases. CDR1 is MGHRA, CDR2 YSYEKL, per germline. The V and J ends lost 4 bases and 3 bases respectively, with 16 bases between them. This CDR3 has 16 amino acids. CDR3 sequence reads: CASSRTRGTLGNTIYF. In DNA form, the CDR3 reads TGCGCCAGCAGCCGAACAAGGGGCACCCTTGGAAACACCATATATTTT.

This chain uses TRBV7-9 with TRBJ1-4, with unresolved D. Germline values: CDR1 SEHNR, CDR2 FQNEAQ (reference sequence). The CDR3 has 12 amino acids. V lost 4 bases and J 8 bases, leaving 8 bases between the germline ends. The DNA of the CDR3 is TGTGCCAGCAGCTACGAGGGCGAAAAACTGTTTTTT. Protein: CASSYEGEKLFF.

The chain recombines TRBV19 with TRBJ2-7, with 13 bases identical to TRBD2. The CDR3 loop spans 18 amino acids. Germline-derived CDR1 and CDR2 are LNHDA and SQIVND (reference sequence). Germline trimming cut 0 bases from V and 5 bases from J; bases unmatched to any gene: 10. CDR3 residues: CASSIDLRTSGSWNEQYF. The CDR3 DNA sequence: TGTGCCAGTAGTATAGATCTTAGGACTAGCGGGAGTTGGAACGAGCAGTACTTC.

The CDR3 loop is CASAPGLAGVSAQYF. The CDR3 DNA sequence: TGTGCCAGCGCCCCGGGACTAGCGGGAGTTTCTGCCCAGTACTTC. The chain has TRBV5-6 and TRBJ2-5, with TRBD2 identical over 14 bases. There are 15 residues in the CDR3. The junction had 11 bases not matched to a gene; V was cut back by 7 bases and J by 9 bases. Germline V gene sequence: CDR1 SGHDT, CDR2 YYEEEE. The full variable domain, in which reference TRBV5-6 and TRBJ2-5 provide the parts outside the CDR3, is DAGVTQSPTHLIKTRGQQVTLRCSPKSGHDTVSWYQQALGQGPQFIFQYYEEEERQRGNFPDRFSGHQFPNYSSELNVNALLLGDSALYLCASAPGLAGVSAQYFGPGTRLLVL.

The chain combines TRBV6-5 with TRBJ1-1; 8 nucleotides line up with TRBD1. Germline V CDR1 and CDR2: MNHEY, SVGAGI. The CDR3 extends over 14 amino acids. V gave up 7 bases and J gave up 4 bases; unmatched junction bases: 8. The CDR3 DNA sequence: TGTGCCAGCATCTCCGGGACAGGCCTCACTGAAGCTTTCTTT. Protein: CASISGTGLTEAFF.

This clone was recorded only once. The J gene is TRBJ1-1, the V gene TRBV9; D unclear. The CDR3 consists of 15 residues. Germline loops: CDR1 SGDLS, CDR2 YYNGEE. V was shortened by 0 bases and J by 0 bases, with 9 bases between the two germline ends. This chain's CDR3 is CASSVDGKMNTEAFF. As DNA, the CDR3 is TGTGCCAGCAGCGTAGACGGGAAAATGAACACTGAAGCTTTCTTT. The full variable domain, its missing parts supplied by reference TRBV9 and TRBJ1-1, is DSGVTQTPKHLITATGQRVTLRCSPRSGDLSVYWYQQSLDQGLQFLIQYYNGEERAKGNILERFSAQQFPDLHSELNLSSLELGDSALYFCASSVDGKMNTEAFFGQGTRLTVV.

The CDR3 DNA is TGTGCCAGCAGTGATATTCTTTCGGCGCGGAATGAGCAGTTCTTC. This translates into CASSDILSARNEQFF. The chain combines TRBV2 with TRBJ2-1; D is undetermined. V lost 3 bases, J lost 7 bases, and 16 bases lay in between. Germline CDR1 reads SNHLY; CDR2 reads FYNNEI. The CDR3 spans 15 residues.

The J gene is TRBJ2-1, the V gene TRBV11-2; TRBD1 matches at 9 bases. The ends lost 4 bases at V and 2 bases at J; junction bases unmatched: 6. The CDR3 has 16 residues. Germline V gene lookup returns CDR1 SGHAT and CDR2 FQNNGV. The DNA for the CDR3 is TGTGCCAGCAGCTATTACAGGGGGCAAACCTACAATGAGCAGTTCTTC. It is translated as CASSYYRGQTYNEQFF.

The chain links TRBV6-6 to TRBJ1-2; TRBD1 agrees at 7 bases. V trimming: 5 bases; J trimming: 6 bases; junction bases outside the gene matches: 9. Germline V gene lookup returns CDR1 MNHNY and CDR2 SVGAGI (reference sequence). The CDR3 is made up of 14 amino acids. The DNA of the CDR3 is TGTGCCAGCAGTCATGGGACAGCCTTTAATGGCTACACCTTC. Its protein product is CASSHGTAFNGYTF.

This clone was seen a handful of times. The rearrangement joins TRBV6-1 to TRBJ1-1; 7 bases map to TRBD1. V lost 5 bases, J lost 3 bases, and 3 bases stayed unmatched. There are 13 residues in the CDR3. Per the germline V gene, CDR1 is MNHNS and CDR2 is SASEGT. CDR3 loop: CASSRGQHTEAFF. DNA of the CDR3: TGTGCCAGCAGTAGGGGACAGCACACTGAAGCTTTCTTT.

As for this clone: At one boundary the junction diverges from the germline segment, which might be a read error. The V gene is TRBV28, the J gene TRBJ1-1; D gene uncertain. CDR3 length equals 14 residues. The V gene's germline CDR1 is MDHEN and CDR2 SYDVKM. CDR3 DNA sequence: TGTGCCACCAGTGCAGGAGGGTTTGGCACTGAAGCTTTCTTT. It specifies CATSAGGFGTEAFF.

Details on this clone: A junction boundary mismatches the germline segment, possibly from a read error. The chain uses TRBV25-1 and TRBJ2-1; TRBD1 agrees at 10 bases. Per the germline V gene, CDR1 is MGHDK and CDR2 is SYGVNS. This CDR3 is built from 15 residues. The CDR3 nucleotides read TGTGCCAGCAGTACTAGGGGACAGGGGAACAATGGGCAGTTCTTC. This encodes CASSTRGQGNNGQFF.

V usage is TRBV11-2 and J usage is TRBJ2-3, with D tentatively TRBD2 (5 bases). Trimming stripped 5 bases from V and 1 base from J, with 7 bases between. Germline-derived CDR1 and CDR2 are SGHAT and FQNNGV. The length of the CDR3 is 13 residues. The CDR3 nucleotides read TGTGCCAGCAGCCTCGGGGGCACAGATACGCAGTATTTT. Translation gives CASSLGGTDTQYF.

The chain combines TRBV5-1 with TRBJ2-1, with D possibly TRBD2 on 6 matching bases. The CDR3 extends over 18 amino acids. Trimming took 0 bases from V and 0 from J, leaving 16 bases between them. Germline V gene data show CDR1 as SGHRS and CDR2 as YFSETQ. CDR3 loop: CASSLDPASVSSYNEQFF. The CDR3 DNA reads as TGCGCCAGCAGCTTGGATCCCGCTAGCGTGAGCTCCTACAATGAGCAGTTCTTC. Based on the CDR3 plus reference TRBV5-1 and TRBJ2-1, the full variable domain is KAGVTQTPRYLIKTRGQQVTLSCSPISGHRSVSWYQQTPGQGLQFLFEYFSETQRNKGNFPGRFSGRQFSNSRSEMNVSTLELGDSALYLCASSLDPASVSSYNEQFFGPGTRLTVL.